This TCR beta chain was recovered during a study of blood T cell repertoires in COVID-19. The cohort comprised adults aged about 18 to 100 years residing in 20 to 30 US areas. Assignment of participants to cohorts was predicated upon participant-reported clinical history. Germline trimming cut 5 bases from V and 6 bases from J; bases unmatched to any gene: 7. Germline V lookup: CDR1 MNHEY, CDR2 SMNVEV (reference sequence). This CDR3 is built from 14 residues. This clone was seen a handful of times. The data were produced by immunoSEQ multiplex PCR, yet TCRdb's version contains in-frame clones alone and is incomplete. Seen here are some 410,000 clones, roughly 88% observed once, and the top ten hold about 0.89%.

The chain recombines TRBV27 with TRBJ1-2, with 9 bases that match TRBD1. Material: PBMCs or T cells enriched from blood (not recorded which). The origin of this receptor is a woman aged 25 to 39 with acute COVID-19. CDR3 in DNA: TGTGCCAGCAGTGTAACAGGGGGCGCTGATGGCTACACCTTC. As protein: CASSVTGGADGYTF.